This TCR beta chain was profiled in a study of T cell responses to AZD1222 COVID-19 vaccine. Study context: Second-dose groups at about 4 or about 12 weeks were pooled. General observations from the study: The peak T cell response came first, and repertoires were sampled only after it. The span of vaccine-associated CD4 TCRs extended across spike, with dominance at 160-218 and 743-854. Following two doses of AZD1222, Spike-specific TCR breadth and depth rose.

The V and J ends lost 2 bases and 3 bases respectively, with 11 bases between them. CDR3 length: 14 residues. Germline V lookup: CDR1 MNHEY, CDR2 SMNVEV (reference sequence). TCRdb's table, derived via immunoSEQ multiplex PCR, lists solely in-frame clones and lacks some. Of 140,000 to 150,000 clones listed, about 92% were seen once; the top ten hold 7.5% to 9.5%. Remarks on this clone: The antigen remains unidentified.

The source of this sequence is an adult in good health. Sequencing used peripheral blood, obtained on day 0 of AZD1222 vaccination. V gene TRBV27 combines with J gene TRBJ2-7, with D perhaps TRBD1 (5 bases). The CDR3: CASSLRGGYYEQYF. CDR3 bases: TGTGCCAGCAGTTTAAGGGGCGGATACTACGAGCAGTACTTC.